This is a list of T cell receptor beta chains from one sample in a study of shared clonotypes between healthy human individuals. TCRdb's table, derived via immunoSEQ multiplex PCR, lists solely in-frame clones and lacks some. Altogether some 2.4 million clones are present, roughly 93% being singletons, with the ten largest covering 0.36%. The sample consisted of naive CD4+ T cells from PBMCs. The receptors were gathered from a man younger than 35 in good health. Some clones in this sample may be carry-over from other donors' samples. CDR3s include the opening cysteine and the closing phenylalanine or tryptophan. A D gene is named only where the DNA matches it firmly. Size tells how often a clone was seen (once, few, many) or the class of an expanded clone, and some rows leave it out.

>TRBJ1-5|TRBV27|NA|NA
CASSLSLGSNQPQHF
TGTGCCAGCAGTTTATCGCTGGGGAGCAATCAGCCCCAGCATTTT
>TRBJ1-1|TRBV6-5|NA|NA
CASRPDTYTEAFF
TGTGCCAGCAGACCGGACACTTACACTGAAGCTTTCTTT
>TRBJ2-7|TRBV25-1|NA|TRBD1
CASSVGQGADEQYF
TGTGCCAGCAGTGTCGGACAGGGAGCGGACGAGCAGTACTTC
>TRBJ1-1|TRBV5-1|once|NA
CASSLVSSMNTEAFF
TGCGCCAGCAGCTTGGTCTCTTCCATGAACACTGAAGCTTTCTTT
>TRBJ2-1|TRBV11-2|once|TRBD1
CASSPRTGAPYNEQFF
TGTGCCAGCAGCCCGAGGACAGGGGCGCCCTACAATGAGCAGTTCTTC
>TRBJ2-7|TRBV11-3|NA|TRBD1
CASSLVVYEGGPNEQYF
TGTGCCAGCAGCTTAGTCGTGTACGAAGGGGGCCCCAACGAGCAGTACTTC
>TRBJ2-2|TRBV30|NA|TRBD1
CAWSVRRTGVGTYTGELFF
TGTGCCTGGAGTGTACGGAGAACAGGGGTGGGAACGTACACCGGGGAGCTGTTTTTT
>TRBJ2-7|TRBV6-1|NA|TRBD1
CASRAGTGGFEQYF
TGTGCCAGCAGGGCCGGGACAGGGGGCTTCGAGCAGTACTTC
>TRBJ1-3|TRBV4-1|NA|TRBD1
CASSPRAGQDSGNTIYF
TGCGCCAGCAGCCCCCGAGCAGGACAGGACTCTGGAAACACCATATATTTT
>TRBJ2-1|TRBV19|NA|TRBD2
CASSIRLGRRGGNEQFF
TGTGCCAGTAGTATTCGGCTGGGCAGGCGCGGGGGCAATGAGCAGTTCTTC
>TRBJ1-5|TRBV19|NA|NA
CASSIGSAQPQHF
TGTGCCAGTAGTATAGGGAGCGCTCAGCCCCAGCATTTT
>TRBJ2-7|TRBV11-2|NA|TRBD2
CASSGRTSRLYEQYF
TGTGCCAGCAGCGGGCGGACTAGCCGCCTCTACGAGCAGTACTTC
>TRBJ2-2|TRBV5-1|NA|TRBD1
CASSYRTGNTGELFF
TGCGCCAGCAGCTATCGGACAGGGAACACCGGGGAGCTGTTTTTT
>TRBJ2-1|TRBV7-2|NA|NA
CASSLYSYNEQFF
TGTGCCAGCAGTTTGTACTCCTACAATGAGCAGTTCTTC
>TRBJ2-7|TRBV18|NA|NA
CASSPRDGGADSYEQYF
TGTGCCAGCTCACCTCGAGACGGGGGCGCCGACTCCTACGAGCAGTACTTC
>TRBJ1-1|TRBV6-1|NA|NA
CASLTRAQEAFF
TGTGCCAGCTTAACACGGGCCCAAGAAGCTTTCTTT
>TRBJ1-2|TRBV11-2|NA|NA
CASSLRANYGYTF
TGTGCCAGCAGCTTAAGGGCTAACTATGGCTACACCTTC
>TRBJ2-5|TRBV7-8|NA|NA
CASSITQNPVSETQYF
TGTGCCAGCAGCATAACCCAAAATCCGGTATCAGAGACCCAGTACTTC
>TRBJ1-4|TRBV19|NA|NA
CASIGTSTNEKLFF
TGTGCCAGTATCGGGACTTCAACTAATGAAAAACTGTTTTTT
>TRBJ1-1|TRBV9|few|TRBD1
CASSVQGGTEAFF
TGTGCCAGCAGCGTTCAGGGGGGCACTGAAGCTTTCTTT
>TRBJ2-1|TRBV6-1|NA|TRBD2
CASSEFGAGTQNEQFF
TGTGCCAGCAGTGAATTCGGAGCGGGGACCCAGAATGAGCAGTTCTTC
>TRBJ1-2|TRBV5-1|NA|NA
CASSLGHAVNYGYTF
TGCGCCAGCAGCCTGGGACACGCCGTAAACTATGGCTACACCTTC
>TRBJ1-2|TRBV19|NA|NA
CASSFYRADGYTF
TGTGCCAGTAGTTTCTACAGGGCTGATGGCTACACCTTC
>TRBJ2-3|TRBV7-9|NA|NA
CASSQTDTQYF
TGTGCCAGCAGCCAGACCGATACGCAGTATTTT
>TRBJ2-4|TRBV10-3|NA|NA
CAISESGTPTKGIQYF
TGTGCCATCAGTGAGTCGGGCACGCCAACCAAAGGCATTCAGTACTTC
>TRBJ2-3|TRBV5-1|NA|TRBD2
CASSTSGSTDTQYF
TGCGCCAGCAGCACTAGCGGGAGTACAGATACGCAGTATTTT
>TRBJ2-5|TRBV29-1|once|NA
CSVNRGVGETQYF
TGCAGCGTTAACCGAGGGGTTGGAGAGACCCAGTACTTC
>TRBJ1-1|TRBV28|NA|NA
CASSPTRQDTEAFF
TGTGCCAGCAGTCCGACCCGACAGGACACTGAAGCTTTCTTT
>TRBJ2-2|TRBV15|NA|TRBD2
CATSRETSGRRTGELFF
TGTGCCACCAGCAGAGAGACTAGCGGGAGGCGCACCGGGGAGCTGTTTTTT
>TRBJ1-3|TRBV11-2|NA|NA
CASRARGGLYTIYF
TGTGCCAGCCGCGCCAGAGGGGGGTTGTACACCATATATTTT
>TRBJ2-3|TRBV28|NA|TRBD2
CASSRSSGGTDTQYF
TGTGCCAGCAGTCGATCTAGCGGCGGCACAGATACGCAGTATTTT
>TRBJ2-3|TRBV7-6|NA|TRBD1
CASSLKGGVSTDTQYF
TGTGCCAGCAGCTTAAAAGGGGGCGTTAGCACAGATACGCAGTATTTT
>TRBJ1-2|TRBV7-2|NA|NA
CASSLPPRANYGYTF
TGTGCCAGCAGCTTACCCCCGAGGGCCAACTATGGCTACACCTTC
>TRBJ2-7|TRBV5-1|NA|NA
CASSLGVAQGSYEQYF
TGCGCCAGCAGCCTTGGGGTCGCCCAGGGTTCCTACGAGCAGTACTTC
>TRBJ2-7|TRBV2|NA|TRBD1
CASSRDRGAYEQYF
TGTGCCAGCAGCCGGGACAGGGGGGCCTACGAGCAGTACTTC
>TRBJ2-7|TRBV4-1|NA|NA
CASSQVHRDGQASSYEQYF
TGCGCCAGCAGCCAAGTCCACAGGGACGGTCAAGCTAGCTCCTACGAGCAGTACTTC
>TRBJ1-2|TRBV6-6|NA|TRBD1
CASSTRTGREAYGYTF
TGTGCCAGCAGCACCCGGACAGGGCGGGAGGCCTATGGCTACACCTTC
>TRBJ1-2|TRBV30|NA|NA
CAWSPLSLYVGGYTF
TGTGCCTGGAGTCCCTTATCTTTATATGTTGGAGGCTACACCTTC
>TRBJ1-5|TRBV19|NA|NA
CASSIARGYSNQPQHF
TGTGCCAGTAGTATAGCAAGGGGATATAGCAATCAGCCCCAGCATTTT
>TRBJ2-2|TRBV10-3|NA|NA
CAISESPGPGELFF
TGTGCCATCAGTGAGAGCCCGGGACCCGGGGAGCTGTTTTTT
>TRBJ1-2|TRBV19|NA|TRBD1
CASAGTGTYGYTF
TGTGCCAGTGCCGGGACAGGGACTTATGGCTACACCTTC
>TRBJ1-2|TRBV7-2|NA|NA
CASSSGPYEGYTF
TGTGCCAGCAGCTCGGGACCCTACGAGGGCTACACCTTC
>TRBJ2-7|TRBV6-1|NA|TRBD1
CASSEMGQGAYEQYF
TGTGCCAGCAGTGAGATGGGACAGGGCGCGTACGAGCAGTACTTC
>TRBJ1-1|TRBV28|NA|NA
CASSRTDRARTTEAFF
TGTGCCAGCAGTAGAACAGACCGAGCCCGGACCACTGAAGCTTTCTTT
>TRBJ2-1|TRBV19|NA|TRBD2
CASSLLGGDEQFF
TGTGCCAGTAGTTTGCTGGGGGGGGATGAGCAGTTCTTC
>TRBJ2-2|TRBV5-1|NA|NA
CASSSPYWLGTNTGELFF
TGCGCCAGCAGCTCGCCCTATTGGCTAGGAACGAACACCGGGGAGCTGTTTTTT
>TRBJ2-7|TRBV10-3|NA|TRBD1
CAAAATGTDGEQYF
TGTGCCGCAGCCGCAACCGGGACAGATGGCGAGCAGTACTTC
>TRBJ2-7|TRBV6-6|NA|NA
CASSHREPSYEQYF
TGTGCCAGCAGCCACAGGGAGCCATCCTACGAGCAGTACTTC
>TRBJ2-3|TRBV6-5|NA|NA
CASSYSRNTDTQYF
TGTGCCAGCAGTTACTCCCGGAACACAGATACGCAGTATTTT
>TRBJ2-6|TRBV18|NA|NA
CASSPISQVAGGANVLTF
TGTGCCAGCTCACCAATCAGCCAGGTGGCGGGTGGGGCCAACGTCCTGACTTTC
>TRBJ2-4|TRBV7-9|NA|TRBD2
CASSLAGTSGIQYF
TGTGCCAGCAGCTTAGCGGGGACTAGCGGAATTCAGTACTTC